These T cell receptor beta chains were read from a single sample in a study of blood T cell repertoires in COVID-19. The assay was immunoSEQ multiplex PCR, and TCRdb's table has in-frame clones only and misses some. The sample includes around 500,000 clones, 80% to 90% of them seen just once. The source material was peripheral blood. All receptors derive from a human donor in a cohort sampled during active COVID-19. CDR3s include the opening cysteine and the closing phenylalanine or tryptophan. The D gene is left open where the match is weak. Rows may omit the clone size; those that give it use once, few, many or a size class.

>TRBV15|-|TRBD2|TRBJ2-3
CATSRILAGGSGNTQYF
TGTGCCACCAGCAGGATACTAGCGGGAGGTTCGGGAAATACGCAGTATTTT
>TRBV3-1/TRBV3-2|-|TRBD2|TRBJ2-1
CATRPSGRNNEQFF
TGTGCCACCCGCCCTAGCGGGAGGAACAATGAGCAGTTCTTC
>TRBV6-4|-|TRBD2|TRBJ2-7
CASSDSGRANEQYF
TGTGCCAGCAGTGATAGCGGGAGGGCTAACGAGCAGTACTTC
>TRBV30|-|TRBD1|TRBJ1-1
CAWSPGQEGTEAFF
TGTGCCTGGAGTCCGGGACAGGAGGGGACTGAAGCTTTCTTT
>TRBV28|-|-|TRBJ2-7
CASSLSSQQYF
TGTGCCAGCAGTTTATCCTCCCAGCAGTACTTC
>TRBV11-2|-|TRBD1|TRBJ1-2
CASSPRTGQGSGYTF
TGTGCCAGCAGCCCGCGCACGGGACAGGGCTCTGGCTACACCTTC
>TRBV19|-|-|TRBJ1-3
CATQPGPGNTIYF
TGTGCCACCCAACCTGGCCCTGGAAACACCATATATTTT
>TRBV3-1/TRBV3-2|once|-|TRBJ2-1
CASSQMIAVEEQFF
TGTGCCAGCAGCCAAATGATCGCGGTCGAAGAGCAGTTCTTC
>TRBV4-1|-|-|TRBJ2-4
CASSQDVGGAKNIQYF
TGCGCCAGCAGCCAAGATGTGGGCGGGGCCAAAAACATTCAGTACTTC
>TRBV19|-|-|TRBJ1-5
CASTTRVGGNQPQHF
TGTGCCAGTACCACTCGGGTAGGGGGCAATCAGCCCCAGCATTTT
>TRBV2|-|-|TRBJ2-7
CASSGLPLAFYEQYF
TGTGCCAGCAGTGGCCTGCCACTTGCCTTCTACGAGCAGTACTTC
>TRBV28|-|TRBD1|TRBJ2-5
CASTPLGTGFFQETQYF
TGTGCCAGCACCCCATTAGGGACAGGGTTCTTCCAAGAGACCCAGTACTTC
>TRBV4-3|-|TRBD1|TRBJ2-5
CASSQDSSRGQETQYF
TGCGCCAGCAGCCAAGACAGCTCCAGGGGGCAAGAGACCCAGTACTTC
>TRBV5-3|-|-|TRBJ2-1
CARSLAGEDEQFF
TGTGCCAGAAGCTTGGCGGGAGAGGATGAGCAGTTCTTC
>TRBV6-6|-|TRBD1|TRBJ1-2
CASRVPGQGFYGYTF
TGTGCCAGCAGGGTACCGGGACAGGGGTTCTATGGCTACACCTTC
>TRBV30|-|-|TRBJ1-4
CAWSVSFQYRFSNEKLFF
TGTGCCTGGAGTGTTTCATTCCAATACAGGTTCTCTAATGAAAAACTGTTTTTT
>TRBV29-1|-|TRBD1|TRBJ1-4
CSVGETGSNEKLFF
TGCAGCGTTGGTGAGACAGGGTCTAATGAAAAACTGTTTTTT
>TRBV12-3/TRBV12-4|-|-|TRBJ1-1
CASSAQENTEAFF
TGTGCCAGCAGTGCGCAGGAGAACACTGAAGCTTTCTTT
>TRBV25-1|-|TRBD2|TRBJ2-1
CASSEGLAPYNEQFF
TGTGCCAGCAGTGAAGGACTAGCGCCCTACAATGAGCAGTTCTTC
>TRBV5-1|-|TRBD1|TRBJ2-3
CASSLRQGSLSHTQYF
TGCGCCAGCAGCTTACGACAGGGATCCCTCTCTCATACGCAGTATTTT
>TRBV19|-|TRBD1|TRBJ2-2
CASSLQQGATGELFF
TGTGCCAGTAGTTTACAGCAGGGGGCGACCGGGGAGCTGTTTTTT
>TRBV18|-|-|TRBJ2-7
CASSPTRGGPYEQYF
TGTGCCAGCTCACCAACCCGTGGAGGCCCCTACGAGCAGTACTTC
>TRBV6-2/TRBV6-3|-|-|TRBJ2-3
CASSPLGSTDTQYF
TGTGCCAGCAGCCCACTAGGTAGCACAGATACGCAGTATTTT